A selection of T cell receptor beta chains follows, all from one sample in a study of T cells in tuberculosis. Some clones are missing from TCRdb's copy, which holds only in-frame ones; the method was immunoSEQ multiplex PCR. The table has roughly 41,000 clones, almost 95% seen once. The sample taken for sequencing was PBMCs. Source of these receptors: a donor aged 5 to 30 with latent tuberculosis or without tuberculosis infection. Some clones in this sample may be carry-over from other donors' samples. CDR3s leave out the opening cysteine and the closing phenylalanine or tryptophan. A D gene is named only where the DNA matches it firmly. Clone size is stated in some rows and not others, as once, few, many or a class when expanded.

j_call clone_size d_call v_call cdr3_aa
TRBJ2-3 NA TRBD1 TRBV27 ASSLQGLTDTQY
TRBJ2-3 NA NA TRBV7-9 ASSFYTDTQY
TRBJ1-3 NA NA TRBV18 ASSTARPGNTIY
TRBJ2-3 NA TRBD1 TRBV10-2 ASSLSGTGTTDTQY
TRBJ2-4 NA NA TRBV7-8 ASSLGPGTDIQY
TRBJ1-1 NA TRBD1 TRBV28 AHSGTVTTF
TRBJ1-1 NA NA TRBV25-1 ASSEFESMNTEAF
TRBJ1-5 NA NA TRBV6-1 ASSETYLRGRRYSNQPQH
TRBJ2-5 NA TRBD2 TRBV19 ASSIRGEQTQY
TRBJ2-5 NA NA TRBV18 ASSPPTEETQY
TRBJ1-4 NA NA TRBV4-2 ASSQDPREQLF
TRBJ2-6 NA TRBD1 TRBV18 ASSLGQAASGANVLT
TRBJ2-1 NA NA TRBV4-1 ASSQEGDYEQF
TRBJ1-2 NA NA TRBV29-1 SVATTANYGYT
TRBJ2-7 NA TRBD1 TRBV18 ASSPPGQGNEQY
TRBJ2-3 NA NA TRBV5-8 ASSFRTVFSTDTQY
TRBJ1-1 NA TRBD1 TRBV11-2 ASSSGQGDTEAF
TRBJ1-1 NA NA TRBV6-5 ASRQLTGLTTEAF
TRBJ2-7 NA NA TRBV4-3 ASSLNGPGTYEQY
TRBJ1-4 NA NA TRBV7-9 ASSSARRVTNEKLF
TRBJ1-2 NA NA TRBV15 ATSRDEQGYT
TRBJ1-1 NA TRBD1 TRBV5-6 ASSLGGGPLNGKAF
TRBJ1-6 few TRBD1 TRBV6-6 ASSYSGDRVSPLH
TRBJ2-4 NA TRBD1 TRBV29-1 SVEDHQGVKNIQY
TRBJ1-5 NA NA TRBV6-5 ASSPAVGNQPQH
TRBJ1-1 NA NA TRBV6-5 ASSNGGSSHEGAF
TRBJ1-2 NA NA TRBV5-6 ASSLGAYGYT
TRBJ2-1 once NA TRBV11-2 ASSQGVGQF
TRBJ1-3 NA NA TRBV5-1 ASSLTGYGNTIY
TRBJ1-1 NA TRBD1 TRBV30 AWTRTGGVSEAF
TRBJ2-2 NA TRBD1 TRBV5-4 ASSPGQAPFGELF
TRBJ2-7 NA NA TRBV18 ASSEQGPYEQY
TRBJ2-7 NA NA TRBV6-5 ASSHDRRSYEQY
TRBJ1-2 NA NA TRBV6-5 ASSYSGSMNYGYT
TRBJ1-6 NA NA TRBV6-5 ASSYDGPGTPLH
TRBJ1-4 NA NA TRBV12-5 ASGLVIGTPNEKLF
TRBJ1-1 NA TRBD1 TRBV29-1 SVEDRGLTEAF
TRBJ2-2 once NA TRBV29-1 SVDAGRTGELF
TRBJ1-2 once NA TRBV11-2 ASSLEDFMYGYT
TRBJ1-3 NA NA TRBV9 ASSVRPGSGNTIY
TRBJ1-3 NA NA TRBV4-1 ASSREAGNTIY
TRBJ2-4 NA TRBD1 TRBV27 ASSDRGRAKNIQY